Below, 20 T cell receptor beta chains from the same sample are listed, as sequenced in a study of CD8 T cells in ankylosing spondylitis. Via MiXCR, TCRdb re-called the 5' RACE reads, giving one row per CDR3 protein. The data show around 33,000 distinct CDR3 sequences, roughly 6.8% seen once. Sequenced material: blood, either unsorted or a sorted T cell fraction (not recorded which). All receptors derive from a male donor with ankylosing spondylitis or in good health (not recorded which).

The genes are TRBV2 and TRBJ2-7; a possible D gene is TRBD2 (6 bases). The V and J ends lost 7 bases and 0 bases respectively, with 13 bases between them. Germline lookup yields CDR1 SNHLY and CDR2 FYNNEI. The CDR3 has 14 amino acids. The CDR3 spells CASNGGKGSYEQYF. Here the CDR3 DNA reads TGTGCCAGCAATGGCGGGAAAGGCTCCTACGAGCAGTACTTC.

This clonotype has a handful of counts. V and J are TRBV9 and TRBJ1-2; D is unclear. Germline V lookup: CDR1 SGDLS, CDR2 YYNGEE. The CDR3 consists of 12 residues. Trimming took 0 bases from V and 7 from J, leaving 7 bases between them. The CDR3 loop reads CASSVEVGGYTF. In nucleotides, the CDR3 is TGTGCCAGCAGCGTAGAAGTGGGTGGCTACACCTTC.

This clonotype has ten or more counts. The chain couples TRBV29-1 to TRBJ2-1; D not resolved. The V end lost 3 bases, the J end lost 0 bases, and 9 bases lay between the germline ends. The CDR3 is 14 residues long. The germline CDR1 and CDR2 sequences are SQVTM and ANQGSEA. The CDR3: CSVESKSSYNEQFF. CDR3 sequence (DNA): TGCAGCGTTGAGTCCAAGAGCTCCTACAATGAGCAGTTCTTC.

In its sample, this clonotype was seen many times. The V call is TRBV6-5, the J call TRBJ2-3; weak D call: TRBD2 (6 bases). The V end lost 0 bases, the J end lost 2 bases, and 15 bases lay between the germline ends. This CDR3 comprises 17 residues. Germline V lookup: CDR1 MNHEY, CDR2 SVGAGI. The CDR3 DNA follows: TGTGCCAGCAGTTACTCGAAGTGGCAGGACTACACAGATACGCAGTATTTT. Its protein product is CASSYSKWQDYTDTQYF.

This clonotype was counted many times. V and J are TRBV5-6 and TRBJ2-7; D remains unclear. The CDR3 is 13 residues long. Between the trimmed V and J ends, which lost 3 bases and 6 bases, there was a span of 13 bases. Per the germline V gene, CDR1 is SGHDT and CDR2 is YYEEEE. CDR3 nucleotides: TGTGCCAGCAGCTCCAGCAACCCCCTCGAGCAGTACTTC. Amino acid sequence: CASSSSNPLEQYF.

At least ten counts were recorded for this clonotype. V gene TRBV3-1 combines with J gene TRBJ2-5, with TRBD2 matching 10 bases. Germline V gene data show CDR1 as LGHDT and CDR2 as YNNKEL (reference sequence). V shed 2 bases, J shed 4 bases, and the junction held 4 bases outside the gene matches. The CDR3 runs 15 residues. CDR3 nucleotides: TGTGCCAGCAGCCAACCTAGCGGGAGTGGAGAGACCCAGTACTTC. Its protein product is CASSQPSGSGETQYF.

The table lists this clonotype with many counts. The chain links TRBV15 to TRBJ2-7; 8 bases are shared with TRBD1. J lost 3 bases, V lost 4 bases, and 2 bases had no gene match. This CDR3 has 13 residues. CDR1 LNHNV and CDR2 YYDKDF come from the germline V gene (reference sequence). The CDR3 nucleotides are TGTGCCACCAGCATAGGACAGGGCTACGAGCAGTACTTC. Residues: CATSIGQGYEQYF. The variable domain in full, completed from reference TRBV15 and TRBJ2-7, reads DAMVIQNPRYQVTQFGKPVTLSCSQTLNHNVMYWYQQKSSQAPKLLFHYYDKDFNNEADTPDNFQSRRPNTSFCFLDIRSPGLGDTAMYLCATSIGQGYEQYFGPGTRLTVT.

This clonotype was seen many times. The chain recombines TRBV15 with TRBJ2-1; D may be TRBD1 or TRBD2 (5 bases each). V lost 8 bases to trimming and J lost 0 bases, with 11 bases between them. Per germline, CDR1 LNHNV and CDR2 YYDKDF (reference sequence). CDR3 length equals 14 residues. CDR3 region: CATQGRRSYNEQFF. CDR3 DNA: TGTGCCACCCAGGGACGACGCTCCTACAATGAGCAGTTCTTC. Variable domain in full (rest from reference TRBV15 and TRBJ2-1): DAMVIQNPRYQVTQFGKPVTLSCSQTLNHNVMYWYQQKSSQAPKLLFHYYDKDFNNEADTPDNFQSRRPNTSFCFLDIRSPGLGDTAMYLCATQGRRSYNEQFFGPGTRLTVL.

In this sample, this clonotype turned up many times. The V gene is TRBV25-1, the J gene TRBJ2-2, with D maybe TRBD1 (5 bases). V lost 0 bases and J lost 2, with 10 bases in between. CDR3 length equals 16 residues. Germline V gene sequence: CDR1 MGHDK, CDR2 SYGVNS. The CDR3 coding sequence is TGTGCCAGCAGTGAATATAGGGGTTTTAACACCGGGGAGCTGTTTTTT. Translated: CASSEYRGFNTGELFF.

This clonotype was found many times. This rearrangement joins TRBV6-1 to TRBJ2-7; 10 nucleotides align to TRBD2. Germline assignment: CDR1 MNHNS and CDR2 SASEGT. The CDR3 has 15 amino acids. V shed 4 bases and J 2 bases; nucleotides not matched to a gene: 5. This CDR3 reads CASSGLAGEAYEQYF. The CDR3 DNA reads TGTGCCAGCAGTGGGCTAGCGGGAGAAGCCTACGAGCAGTACTTC.

The chain joins TRBV14 to TRBJ1-3, with D unclear. The V gene lost 0 bases and the J gene lost 0 bases, with 9 bases spanning the gap. This CDR3 comprises 16 residues. Germline CDR1 and CDR2: SGHDN and FVKESK. The CDR3, as DNA: TGTGCCAGCAGCCAAGATCCGCCTTACTCTGGAAACACCATATATTTT. Amino acids: CASSQDPPYSGNTIYF.

This clonotype was observed many times. The V call is TRBV20-1, the J call TRBJ2-1, with D perhaps TRBD2 (6 bases). Per the germline V gene, CDR1 is DFQATT and CDR2 is SNEGSKA (reference sequence). V was cut by 3 bases and J by 4 bases, with 10 bases left in between. CDR3 size: 13 residues. CDR3 nucleotides: TGCAGTGCTAGTCGGGAGACTTACAATGAGCAGTTCTTC. Translated: CSASRETYNEQFF.

The chain couples TRBV7-2 to TRBJ2-7, with TRBD2 identical over 7 bases. J was trimmed by 2 bases and V by 0 bases; bases with no gene match: 4. The CDR3 runs 15 residues. CDR1 and CDR2 (germline): SGHTA, FQGNSA. The CDR3 loop reads CASSLAREATYEQYF. The CDR3 bases are TGTGCCAGCAGCTTAGCTCGGGAGGCCACCTACGAGCAGTACTTC.

This clonotype was detected many times. The junction does not match germline at one end; this may be a read error. J is TRBJ2-1 and V is TRBV20-1, with 10 bases lining up with TRBD2. There are 16 residues in the CDR3. Germline V CDR1 and CDR2: DFQATT, SNEGSKA (reference sequence). CDR3 sequence: CCARDLRTSGYNEQFF. CDR3 bases: TGCTGTGCTAGAGATCTTAGGACTAGCGGATACAATGAGCAGTTCTTC.

Many counts were recorded for this clonotype. This chain uses TRBV12-3 or TRBV12-4 with TRBJ2-3, with D uncertain. The CDR3 sequence is 13 residues long. Trimming pared 7 bases from V and 4 bases from J, leaving 12 bases between. Here the CDR3 DNA reads TGTGCCAGCAATCCGACGGTCGCAGATACGCAGTATTTT. Its translation: CASNPTVADTQYF.

This chain links TRBV7-9 with TRBJ2-1, with D perhaps TRBD1 (6 bases). The length of the CDR3 is 13 residues. Germline CDR1 SEHNR, CDR2 FQNEAQ (reference sequence). Trimming left V 4 bases short and J 9 bases short, with 13 bases between. The CDR3 sequence: CASSSLQGREQFF. Here the CDR3 DNA reads TGTGCCAGCAGCTCACTACAGGGACGTGAGCAGTTCTTC. The full variable domain, with the rest looked up from reference TRBV7-9 and TRBJ2-1, is DTGVSQNPRHKITKRGQNVTFRCDPISEHNRLYWYRQTLGQGPEFLTYFQNEAQLEKSRLLSDRFSAERPKGSFSTLEIQRTEQGDSAMYLCASSSLQGREQFFGPGTRLTVL.

There are a few counts of this clonotype. The rearrangement uses TRBV7-2 and TRBJ2-5; no reliable D call. V shed 5 bases and J shed 5 bases, with 12 bases lying between them. This CDR3 region has 13 residues. Germline CDR1 is SGHTA and CDR2 is FQGNSA. The CDR3, as DNA: TGTGCCAGCAGCCTGCAACTTGAGGAGACCCAGTACTTC. Translation: CASSLQLEETQYF.

This clonotype occurred many times. The chain combines TRBV6-2 or TRBV6-3 with TRBJ2-1; 9 bases align to TRBD2. CDR1 MNHEY and CDR2 SVGEGT come from the germline V gene. CDR3 length: 14 amino acids. After removal of 8 bases from V and 4 bases from J, the junction contained 6 bases not matched to a gene. The CDR3 sequence: CASQGLAIYNEQFF. DNA of the CDR3: TGTGCCAGCCAAGGACTAGCGATTTACAATGAGCAGTTCTTC.

This clonotype was recorded at least ten times. The CDR3 coding sequence is TGCGCCAGCAGCCCTGGGAGGATAGCGGGAGGTCTCGACAATGAGCAGTTCTTC. Its translation: CASSPGRIAGGLDNEQFF. This rearrangement joins TRBV4-1 to TRBJ2-1; 10 positions match TRBD2. The V gene end was trimmed by 4 bases and the J gene end by 5 bases; junction bases not matched to a gene: 14. In germline, CDR1 is MGHRA, CDR2 YSYEKL. CDR3 size: 18 residues.

This clonotype was seen ten or more times. This chain connects TRBV18 to TRBJ2-1; D remains ambiguous. The V end lost 0 bases, the J end lost 1 base, and 7 bases lay between the germline ends. CDR1 is KGHSH, CDR2 LQKENI, per germline. The CDR3 consists of 15 residues. The CDR3 loop is CASSPPVGSYNEQFF. The CDR3 DNA sequence: TGTGCCAGCTCACCACCGGTAGGGTCCTACAATGAGCAGTTCTTC. The full variable domain, completed using reference TRBV18 and TRBJ2-1, is NAGVMQNPRHLVRRRGQEARLRCSPMKGHSHVYWYRQLPEEGLKFMVYLQKENIIDESGMPKERFSAEFPKEGPSILRIQQVVRGDSAAYFCASSPPVGSYNEQFFGPGTRLTVL.